The 9 T cell receptor beta chains below all came from one sample that was sequenced in a study of cytomegalovirus exposure and HLA in healthy donors. A multiplex PCR was run with 60 Vbeta primers and 13 Jbeta primers. TCRdb's copy holds only in-frame clones and misses some; the assay was immunoSEQ multiplex PCR. The table shows over 120,000 clones, with approximately 70% occurring only once. The material sequenced was PBMCs. The origin of the receptors is a woman in her fifties or sixties in good health and CMV-seropositive.

This clone appeared a few times. The chain uses TRBV6-1 and TRBJ1-4; 8 positions match TRBD1. V gave up 3 bases and J gave up 7 bases; unmatched junction bases: 4. This CDR3 region has 14 residues. Per germline, CDR1 MNHNS and CDR2 SASEGT. The CDR3 coding sequence is TGTGCCAGCAGTGACCAGGGGGCGCGTGAAAAACTGTTTTTT. This translates into CASSDQGAREKLFF.

J is TRBJ1-5 and V is TRBV6-5; TRBD1 matches at 9 bases. This CDR3 region has 14 residues. The germline V gene encodes CDR1 MNHEY and CDR2 SVGAGI. V shed 6 bases, J shed 4 bases, and the junction held 4 bases outside the gene matches. CDR3 nucleotides: TGTGCCAGCAGAATGACAGGGGGGAATCAGCCCCAGCATTTT. Translated: CASRMTGGNQPQHF.

This clone was found a few times. This chain links TRBV9 with TRBJ2-5; the D gene is possibly TRBD1 (5 bases). CDR1 SGDLS and CDR2 YYNGEE come from the germline V gene. The V and J ends lost 0 bases and 1 base respectively, with 13 bases between them. The CDR3 runs 16 residues. The CDR3 reads CASSVGGLPFQETQYF. The DNA for the CDR3 is TGTGCCAGCAGCGTAGGGGGCCTACCATTCCAAGAGACCCAGTACTTC.

The rearrangement joins TRBV5-4 to TRBJ1-1; D possibly corresponds to TRBD1 (6 bases). Looked up from germline, CDR1 is SGHNT and CDR2 is YYREEE (reference sequence). V was cut by 4 bases and J by 3 bases, with 13 bases left in between. This CDR3 is 14 amino acids long. The CDR3 reads CASSRGGADTEAFF. In DNA, the CDR3 is TGTGCCAGCAGCCGAGGGGGGGCTGACACTGAAGCTTTCTTT.

This chain uses TRBV19 with TRBJ1-2; TRBD1 agrees at 7 bases. J gave up 4 bases and V 1 base, and 12 bases lay outside the gene matches. Germline V CDR1 and CDR2: LNHDA, SQIVND (reference sequence). The CDR3 runs 17 residues. The CDR3 here is CASSIAGSETGSYGYTF. CDR3 DNA: TGTGCCAGTAGTATAGCTGGTTCGGAGACAGGGAGCTATGGCTACACCTTC.

The chain recombines TRBV30 with TRBJ2-3; TRBD2 aligns across 9 bases. The CDR3 extends over 13 amino acids. V lost 2 bases to trimming and J lost 6 bases; unmatched junction nucleotides: 3. The V gene's germline CDR1 is GTSNPN and CDR2 SVGIG (reference sequence). CDR3 loop: CAWSLREGDTQYF. The DNA of the CDR3 is TGTGCCTGGAGTTTGCGGGAGGGGGATACGCAGTATTTT.

The V call is TRBV5-4, the J call TRBJ2-5; 16 bases fit TRBD2. Germline trimming cut 5 bases from V and 7 bases from J; bases unmatched to any gene: 8. The CDR3 contains 16 residues. CDR1 SGHNT and CDR2 YYREEE come from the germline V gene (reference sequence). CDR3 amino acids: CASSPGLAGGERTQYF. CDR3 nucleotides: TGTGCCAGCAGTCCGGGACTAGCGGGAGGGGAACGGACCCAGTACTTC.

The table lists this clone with a count of one. The chain joins TRBV6-5 to TRBJ2-7; D gene uncertain. V lost 5 bases and J 5 bases, leaving 7 bases between the germline ends. CDR1 is MNHEY and CDR2 is SVGAGI in the germline V gene. The CDR3 is 11 amino acids. CDR3 amino acids: CASSSPHEQYF. The CDR3 nucleotides read TGTGCCAGCAGTAGCCCTCACGAGCAGTACTTC.

The table lists this clone with a count of one. The chain employs TRBV30 and TRBJ1-1; no firm D call. V was clipped by 0 bases and J by 1 base, with 6 bases between them. Germline values: CDR1 GTSNPN, CDR2 SVGIG (reference sequence). This CDR3 contains 13 residues. Here the CDR3 DNA reads TGTGCCTGGAGTGTATCCAGGAACACTGAAGCTTTCTTT. Protein sequence: CAWSVSRNTEAFF.